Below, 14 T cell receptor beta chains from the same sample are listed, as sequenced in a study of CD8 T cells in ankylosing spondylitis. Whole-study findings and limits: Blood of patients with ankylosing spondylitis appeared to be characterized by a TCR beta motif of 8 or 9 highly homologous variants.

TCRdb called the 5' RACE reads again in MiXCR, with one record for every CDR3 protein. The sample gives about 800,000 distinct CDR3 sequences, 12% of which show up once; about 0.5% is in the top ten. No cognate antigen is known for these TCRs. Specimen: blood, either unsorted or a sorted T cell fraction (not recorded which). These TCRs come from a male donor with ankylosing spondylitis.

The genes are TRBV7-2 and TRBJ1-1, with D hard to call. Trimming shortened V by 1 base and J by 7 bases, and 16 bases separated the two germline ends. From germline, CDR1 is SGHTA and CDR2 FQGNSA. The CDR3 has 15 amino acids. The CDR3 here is CASSLVGVGKGEAFF. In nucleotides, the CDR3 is TGTGCCAGCAGCTTAGTCGGCGTAGGGAAGGGTGAAGCTTTCTTT.

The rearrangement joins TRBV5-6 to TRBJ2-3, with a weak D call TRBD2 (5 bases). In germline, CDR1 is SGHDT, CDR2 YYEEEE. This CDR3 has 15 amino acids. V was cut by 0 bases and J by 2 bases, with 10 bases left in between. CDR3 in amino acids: CASSLGASFTDTQYF. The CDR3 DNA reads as TGTGCCAGCAGCTTGGGCGCTAGCTTCACAGATACGCAGTATTTT.

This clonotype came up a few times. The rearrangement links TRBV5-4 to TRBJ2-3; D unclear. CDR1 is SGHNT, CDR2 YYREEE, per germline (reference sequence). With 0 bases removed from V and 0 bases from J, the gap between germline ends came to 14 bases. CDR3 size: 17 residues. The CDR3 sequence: CASSLAKLGPSTDTQYF. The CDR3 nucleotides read TGTGCCAGCAGCTTGGCCAAACTCGGGCCTAGCACAGATACGCAGTATTTT.

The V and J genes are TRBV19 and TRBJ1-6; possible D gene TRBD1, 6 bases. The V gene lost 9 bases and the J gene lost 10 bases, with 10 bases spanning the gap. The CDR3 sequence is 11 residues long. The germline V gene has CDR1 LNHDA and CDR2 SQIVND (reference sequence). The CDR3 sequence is CASRGGSPLHF. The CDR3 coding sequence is TGTGCCAGCAGGGGAGGATCACCCCTCCACTTT.

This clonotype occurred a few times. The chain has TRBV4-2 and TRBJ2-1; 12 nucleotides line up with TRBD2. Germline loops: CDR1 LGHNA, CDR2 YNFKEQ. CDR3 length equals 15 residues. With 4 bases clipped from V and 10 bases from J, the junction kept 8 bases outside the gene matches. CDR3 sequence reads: CASSREASGRAEQFF. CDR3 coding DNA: TGTGCCAGCAGCCGGGAGGCTAGCGGGAGGGCGGAGCAGTTCTTC.

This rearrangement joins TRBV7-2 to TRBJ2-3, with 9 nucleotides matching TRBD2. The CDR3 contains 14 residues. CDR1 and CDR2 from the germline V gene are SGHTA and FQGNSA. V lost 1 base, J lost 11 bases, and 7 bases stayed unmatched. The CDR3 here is CASSLDSGLALQYF. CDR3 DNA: TGTGCCAGCAGCTTAGATTCAGGACTAGCGCTGCAGTATTTT.

The CDR3 spells CASSQDMLGQPQHF. The CDR3 nucleotides read TGCGCCAGCAGCCAAGATATGCTCGGTCAGCCCCAGCATTTT. The chain links TRBV4-1 to TRBJ1-5; D not resolved. V was trimmed by 0 bases and J by 6 bases, leaving 9 bases between them. Per the germline V gene, CDR1 is MGHRA and CDR2 is YSYEKL. This CDR3 has 14 residues.

CDR3 nucleotide sequence: TGCGCCAGTGGGGTGAGACTAGCCAACAATGAGCAGTTCTTC. Its protein product is CASGVRLANNEQFF. The chain carries TRBV5-1 and TRBJ2-1; 7 bases are a match to TRBD2. The germline CDR1 and CDR2 sequences are SGHRS and YFSETQ. This CDR3 comprises 14 residues. V was pared by 8 bases and J by 5 bases, with 10 bases of the junction left unmatched.

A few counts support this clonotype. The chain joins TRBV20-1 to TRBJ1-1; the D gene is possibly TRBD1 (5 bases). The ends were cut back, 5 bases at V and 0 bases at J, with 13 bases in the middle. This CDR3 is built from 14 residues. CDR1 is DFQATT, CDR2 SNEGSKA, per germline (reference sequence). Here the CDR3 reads CSASNRIMNTEAFF. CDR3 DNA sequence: TGCAGTGCTTCCAACAGGATCATGAACACTGAAGCTTTCTTT.

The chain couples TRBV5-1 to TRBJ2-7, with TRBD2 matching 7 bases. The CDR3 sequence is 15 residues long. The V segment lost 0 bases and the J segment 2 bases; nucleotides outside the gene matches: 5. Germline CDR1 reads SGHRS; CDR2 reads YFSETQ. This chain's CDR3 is CASSLGTRSTYEQYF. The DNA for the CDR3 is TGCGCCAGCAGCTTGGGGACTAGATCTACCTACGAGCAGTACTTC.

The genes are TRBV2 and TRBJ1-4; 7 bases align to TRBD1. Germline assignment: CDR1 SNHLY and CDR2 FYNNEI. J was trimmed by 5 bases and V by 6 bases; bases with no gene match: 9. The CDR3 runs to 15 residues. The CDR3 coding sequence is TGTGCCAGCAGCGTACAGGGGCAGAGGAATGAAAAACTGTTTTTT. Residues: CASSVQGQRNEKLFF.

CDR3 residues: CASSYSQAADTQYF. The CDR3 region has the DNA TGTGCCAGCAGTTACTCCCAAGCGGCTGATACGCAGTATTTT. The chain is built from TRBV6-2 or TRBV6-3 and TRBJ2-3; D perhaps matches TRBD2 (5 bases). The CDR3 extends over 14 amino acids. Per germline, CDR1 MNHEY and CDR2 SVGEGT. Trimming left V 0 bases short and J 6 bases short, with 10 bases between.

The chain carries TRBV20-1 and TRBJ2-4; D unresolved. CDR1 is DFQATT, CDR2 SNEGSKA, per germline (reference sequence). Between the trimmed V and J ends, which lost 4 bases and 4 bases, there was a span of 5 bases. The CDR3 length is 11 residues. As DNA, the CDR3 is TGCAGTGCTAATCCTAAAAACATTCAGTACTTC. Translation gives CSANPKNIQYF.

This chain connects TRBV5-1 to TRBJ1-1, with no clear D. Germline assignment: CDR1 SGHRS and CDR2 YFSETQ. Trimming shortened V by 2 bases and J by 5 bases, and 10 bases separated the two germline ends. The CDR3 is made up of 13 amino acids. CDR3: CASSFSWETEAFF. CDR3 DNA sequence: TGCGCCAGCAGCTTCTCCTGGGAAACTGAAGCTTTCTTT.